Listed below are T cell receptor beta chains from one sample, sequenced in a study of control samples from healthy donors and cancer patients. Here immunoSEQ multiplex PCR was the method, and the copy in TCRdb shows in-frame clones only, minus some. The table has some 120,000 clones, roughly 90% seen once; the top ten hold 2% to 2.5%. Sample: blood. These receptors came from a man aged 18 to 29 in good health. The CDR3 runs from the conserved cysteine through the conserved F or W. The D gene is left open where the match is weak. A clone size is listed for some rows: how often the clone was seen (once, few, many), or a class if it is expanded.

J gene: TRBJ2-1
V gene: TRBV24-1
D gene: -
clone size: -
CDR3 protein: CATSYGSLGNEQFF
CDR3 DNA: TGTGCCACCAGCTACGGGTCCCTCGGGAATGAGCAGTTCTTC

J gene: TRBJ2-1
V gene: TRBV4-1
D gene: TRBD2
clone size: -
CDR3 protein: CASSQDGIAGGIYNEQFF
CDR3 DNA: TGCGCCAGCAGCCAAGATGGGATAGCGGGGGGGATCTACAATGAGCAGTTCTTC

J gene: TRBJ2-2
V gene: TRBV6-5
D gene: -
clone size: -
CDR3 protein: CASGGGPNTGELFF
CDR3 DNA: TGTGCCAGCGGAGGGGGCCCGAACACCGGGGAGCTGTTTTTT

J gene: TRBJ2-1
V gene: TRBV10-2
D gene: -
clone size: -
CDR3 protein: CASGRRGSEQFF
CDR3 DNA: TGCGCCAGCGGGAGACGGGGTAGTGAGCAGTTCTTC

J gene: TRBJ2-3
V gene: TRBV9
D gene: TRBD2
clone size: -
CDR3 protein: CASTLSGRGTDTQYF
CDR3 DNA: TGTGCCAGCACCTTAAGCGGGAGAGGGACAGATACGCAGTATTTT

J gene: TRBJ1-5
V gene: TRBV27
D gene: -
clone size: -
CDR3 protein: CASSQYGGRGGQPQHF
CDR3 DNA: TGTGCCAGCAGTCAGTATGGGGGGCGCGGGGGTCAGCCCCAGCATTTT

J gene: TRBJ2-4
V gene: TRBV21-1
D gene: -
clone size: -
CDR3 protein: CASITLGGRGSSENIQYF
CDR3 DNA: TGTGCCAGCATCACTCTTGGTGGCAGGGGGTCTAGCGAAAACATTCAGTACTTC

J gene: TRBJ2-1
V gene: TRBV7-3
D gene: TRBD2
clone size: -
CDR3 protein: CASSPTSGGAYNEQFF
CDR3 DNA: TGTGCCAGCAGCCCAACTAGCGGAGGGGCCTACAATGAGCAGTTCTTC

J gene: TRBJ2-5
V gene: TRBV7-2
D gene: TRBD1
clone size: -
CDR3 protein: CASSWPGTEETQYF
CDR3 DNA: TGTGCCAGCAGCTGGCCCGGGACAGAAGAGACCCAGTACTTC

J gene: TRBJ1-4
V gene: TRBV6-5
D gene: -
clone size: -
CDR3 protein: CASSPRATTNEKLFF
CDR3 DNA: TGTGCCAGCAGTCCCCGAGCGACAACTAATGAAAAACTGTTTTTT

J gene: TRBJ2-3
V gene: TRBV6-5
D gene: -
clone size: -
CDR3 protein: CASSYKLGDVTDTQYF
CDR3 DNA: TGTGCCAGCAGTTACAAGCTAGGCGATGTCACAGATACGCAGTATTTT

J gene: TRBJ2-1
V gene: TRBV19
D gene: TRBD2
clone size: -
CDR3 protein: CASWLAGRNEQFF
CDR3 DNA: TGTGCCAGTTGGCTAGCGGGGCGTAATGAGCAGTTCTTC

J gene: TRBJ2-3
V gene: TRBV4-1
D gene: -
clone size: -
CDR3 protein: CASSPSGTYTDTQYF
CDR3 DNA: TGCGCCAGCAGTCCGTCCGGGACTTACACAGATACGCAGTATTTT

J gene: TRBJ1-5
V gene: TRBV30
D gene: -
clone size: -
CDR3 protein: CAWSVGSNSQPQHF
CDR3 DNA: TGTGCCTGGAGTGTAGGGAGTAATTCTCAGCCCCAGCATTTT

J gene: TRBJ2-2
V gene: TRBV9
D gene: -
clone size: -
CDR3 protein: CASSRTEYELSGELFF
CDR3 DNA: TGTGCCAGCAGTCGCACAGAATATGAATTGAGCGGGGAGCTGTTTTTT

J gene: TRBJ1-5
V gene: TRBV3-1/TRBV3-2
D gene: TRBD1
clone size: -
CDR3 protein: CASSPQGENQPQHF
CDR3 DNA: TGTGCCAGCAGCCCCCAGGGGGAGAATCAGCCCCAGCATTTT

J gene: TRBJ2-3
V gene: TRBV6-5
D gene: -
clone size: -
CDR3 protein: CASSDTERYTDTQYF
CDR3 DNA: TGTGCCAGCAGCGACACTGAGAGGTACACAGATACGCAGTATTTT

J gene: TRBJ2-2
V gene: TRBV28
D gene: TRBD1
clone size: -
CDR3 protein: CASSSGTGTVGELFF
CDR3 DNA: TGTGCCAGCAGTTCCGGTACCGGGACAGTCGGGGAGCTGTTTTTT

J gene: TRBJ2-3
V gene: TRBV9
D gene: TRBD1
clone size: -
CDR3 protein: CASSVGDSGTDTQYF
CDR3 DNA: TGTGCCAGCAGCGTAGGGGACAGCGGCACAGATACGCAGTATTTT

J gene: TRBJ2-6
V gene: TRBV3-1/TRBV3-2
D gene: -
clone size: -
CDR3 protein: CASLPNSGANVLTF
CDR3 DNA: TGTGCCAGCCTACCGAACTCTGGGGCCAACGTCCTGACTTTC

J gene: TRBJ1-4
V gene: TRBV5-4
D gene: -
clone size: -
CDR3 protein: CASSGPGSNEKLFF
CDR3 DNA: TGTGCCAGCAGTGGACCTGGGAGTAATGAAAAACTGTTTTTT

J gene: TRBJ2-7
V gene: TRBV7-9
D gene: -
clone size: -
CDR3 protein: CASSLSRWGERASYEQYF
CDR3 DNA: TGTGCCAGCAGCTTAAGTCGTTGGGGGGAACGGGCCTCCTACGAGCAGTACTTC

J gene: TRBJ1-5
V gene: TRBV18
D gene: -
clone size: -
CDR3 protein: CASSPREYQPQHF
CDR3 DNA: TGTGCCAGCTCACCCAGGGAGTATCAGCCCCAGCATTTT

J gene: TRBJ1-1
V gene: TRBV9
D gene: -
clone size: -
CDR3 protein: CASSAFDLARDAFF
CDR3 DNA: TGTGCCAGCAGCGCCTTCGACTTAGCCCGGGACGCTTTCTTT

J gene: TRBJ1-1
V gene: TRBV2
D gene: -
clone size: once
CDR3 protein: CASSGRGGVEAFF
CDR3 DNA: TGTGCCAGCAGTGGCAGGGGTGGCGTTGAAGCTTTCTTT

J gene: TRBJ2-3
V gene: TRBV12-3/TRBV12-4
D gene: -
clone size: -
CDR3 protein: CASSLLDTQYF
CDR3 DNA: TGTGCCAGCAGCCTCTTAGATACGCAGTATTTT

J gene: TRBJ2-3
V gene: TRBV5-1
D gene: -
clone size: -
CDR3 protein: CASSFGASTDTQYF
CDR3 DNA: TGCGCCAGCAGCTTTGGTGCAAGCACAGATACGCAGTATTTT

J gene: TRBJ1-4
V gene: TRBV28
D gene: -
clone size: -
CDR3 protein: CASSFSEKLFF
CDR3 DNA: TGTGCCAGCAGTTTCTCTGAAAAACTGTTTTTT

J gene: TRBJ2-1
V gene: TRBV2
D gene: -
clone size: -
CDR3 protein: CASSEGYNEQFF
CDR3 DNA: TGTGCCAGCAGTGAAGGGTACAATGAGCAGTTCTTC

J gene: TRBJ1-6
V gene: TRBV6-1
D gene: -
clone size: -
CDR3 protein: CASSEQGGAPLHF
CDR3 DNA: TGTGCCAGCAGTGAACAGGGAGGGGCACCCCTCCACTTT

J gene: TRBJ2-3
V gene: TRBV18
D gene: -
clone size: -
CDR3 protein: CASSPNGLSTDTQYF
CDR3 DNA: TGTGCCAGCTCACCGAACGGCCTTAGCACAGATACGCAGTATTTT

J gene: TRBJ1-5
V gene: TRBV7-9
D gene: -
clone size: -
CDR3 protein: CASSPGGVGDQPQHF
CDR3 DNA: TGTGCCAGCAGCCCAGGCGGGGTAGGGGATCAGCCCCAGCATTTT

J gene: TRBJ1-1
V gene: TRBV3-1/TRBV3-2
D gene: -
clone size: many
CDR3 protein: CASSQGTEAFF
CDR3 DNA: TGTGCCAGCAGCCAGGGCACTGAAGCTTTCTTT

J gene: TRBJ2-5
V gene: TRBV19
D gene: TRBD1
clone size: -
CDR3 protein: CASSTPGDSQETQYF
CDR3 DNA: TGTGCCAGTAGTACTCCTGGGGACAGCCAAGAGACCCAGTACTTC

J gene: TRBJ1-1
V gene: TRBV19
D gene: -
clone size: once
CDR3 protein: CASSIGTEAFF
CDR3 DNA: TGTGCCAGTAGTATAGGTACTGAAGCTTTCTTT

J gene: TRBJ2-2
V gene: TRBV10-3
D gene: -
clone size: -
CDR3 protein: CAVSARIVEGNTGELFF
CDR3 DNA: TGTGCCGTCTCGGCGCGGATTGTAGAGGGAAACACCGGGGAGCTGTTTTTT

J gene: TRBJ2-1
V gene: TRBV27
D gene: TRBD2
clone size: -
CDR3 protein: CASRPAGGYNEQFF
CDR3 DNA: TGTGCCAGCAGGCCAGCGGGAGGTTACAATGAGCAGTTCTTC

J gene: TRBJ1-5
V gene: TRBV2
D gene: TRBD1
clone size: -
CDR3 protein: CASSEVGGQGNQPQHF
CDR3 DNA: TGTGCCAGCAGTGAAGTGGGGGGACAGGGGAATCAGCCCCAGCATTTT

J gene: TRBJ2-1
V gene: TRBV9
D gene: -
clone size: -
CDR3 protein: CASSVGLRDNEQFF
CDR3 DNA: TGTGCCAGCAGCGTAGGTTTAAGGGACAATGAGCAGTTCTTC

J gene: TRBJ1-2
V gene: TRBV9
D gene: -
clone size: -
CDR3 protein: CASSSPGGQVYGYTF
CDR3 DNA: TGTGCCAGCAGCTCGCCTGGGGGCCAGGTTTATGGCTACACCTTC

J gene: TRBJ2-5
V gene: TRBV5-8
D gene: -
clone size: -
CDR3 protein: CASSLAQALGETQYF
CDR3 DNA: TGTGCCAGCAGCTTGGCGCAGGCCCTCGGGGAGACCCAGTACTTC

J gene: TRBJ1-4
V gene: TRBV12-3/TRBV12-4
D gene: TRBD1
clone size: -
CDR3 protein: CASSGQGEKLFF
CDR3 DNA: TGTGCCAGCAGCGGACAGGGAGAAAAACTGTTTTTT

J gene: TRBJ1-1
V gene: TRBV7-2
D gene: -
clone size: -
CDR3 protein: CASSHGGRGARTEAFF
CDR3 DNA: TGTGCCAGCAGCCACGGGGGACGGGGCGCGAGGACTGAAGCTTTCTTT

J gene: TRBJ2-1
V gene: TRBV6-5
D gene: -
clone size: -
CDR3 protein: CASSYSFDRSYNEQFF
CDR3 DNA: TGTGCCAGCAGTTACTCTTTTGACAGGTCCTACAATGAGCAGTTCTTC

J gene: TRBJ2-1
V gene: TRBV9
D gene: -
clone size: -
CDR3 protein: CASSVARDSSNNEQFF
CDR3 DNA: TGTGCCAGCAGCGTAGCTCGGGACTCTTCAAACAATGAGCAGTTCTTC

J gene: TRBJ2-2
V gene: TRBV28
D gene: -
clone size: -
CDR3 protein: CASSSPGQRGAWNTGELFF
CDR3 DNA: TGTGCCAGCAGTTCGCCCGGACAGCGGGGTGCCTGGAACACCGGGGAGCTGTTTTTT